This TCR beta chain was captured by sequencing in a study of cytomegalovirus exposure and HLA in healthy donors. Across the whole study: Genetic ancestry analysis placed about 84% of the 350 to 500 donors that were genotyped in the Caucasian-associated cluster. Findings of the study overall: The study put some 160 TCR beta chains on its list as cytomegalovirus-associated. While the bulk of TCR sequences proved rare, some public TCRs turned up in many donors.

Of note for this clone: Its antigen remains unknown.

PCR was performed using 60 Vbeta and 13 Jbeta primers. Data came from immunoSEQ multiplex PCR; TCRdb stores just in-frame clones and leaves some out. The data contain 100,000 to 150,000 clones, less than 80% of them seen just once; the ten biggest clones take up just under 2%. This CDR3 is 12 amino acids long. Germline V gene sequence: CDR1 MNHEY, CDR2 SVGAGI. Unmatched junction bases numbered 8, after V lost 6 bases and J lost 11 bases. Material: PBMCs. The source is a man between 45 and 60 years old in good health and CMV-seronegative. This chain joins TRBV6-5 and TRBJ1-1; 8 positions match TRBD1. CDR3 nucleotide sequence: TGTGCCAGCAGCAACCCCAGGGGGCTGGCTTTCTTT. It encodes CASSNPRGLAFF.